The text below deals with one T cell receptor (beta chain). The protocol was immunoSEQ multiplex PCR, while the TCRdb copy is restricted to in-frame clones and leaves out a portion. The table lists 180,000 or so clones, approximately 92% of them singletons. The data originate from a study of shared clonotypes between healthy human individuals. The CDR3 consists of 14 residues. Germline V gene data show CDR1 as LNHNV and CDR2 as YYDKDF (reference sequence). Trimming removed 5 bases from V and 2 bases from J, with 11 bases in between. The clonotype originates from a woman aged 25 to 39 in good health. Sequenced sample: naive CD4+ T cells sorted from blood. Subset in this sample: CD45RA+ positively selected. The V and J genes are TRBV15 and TRBJ2-3; TRBD1 is a possible D gene (6 bases). CDR3 sequence reads: CATSRRDNTDTQYF. CDR3 DNA: TGTGCCACCAGCCGCCGGGACAACACAGATACGCAGTATTTT.